This T cell receptor beta chain is drawn from a study of control samples from healthy donors and cancer patients. TCRdb keeps only in-frame clones here, not all; method: immunoSEQ multiplex PCR. This sample carries some 100,000 clones, 79% of them seen once, and the ten largest clones take 10% to 13%. Germline-derived CDR1 and CDR2 are LNHDA and SQIVND (reference sequence). V was trimmed by 8 bases and J by 3 bases, leaving 19 bases between them. The CDR3 has 15 residues. The receptor's source is a woman aged 25 to 39 in good health. The source material was blood. The V and J genes are TRBV19 and TRBJ1-1; a weak D match, TRBD1 (6 bases). The CDR3, as DNA: TGTGCCAGTCTTACCCCGGGGGCAAAGGACACTGAAGCTTTCTTT. This codes for CASLTPGAKDTEAFF.